The 23 T cell receptor beta chains in this list originate from one sample, sequenced in a study of blood T cell repertoires in COVID-19. Repertoires were generated with immunoSEQ multiplex PCR, while TCRdb's copy carries only in-frame clones and drops some. The profile covers approximately 88,000 clones, with about 89% appearing a single time and approximately 4.1% taken by the ten largest. The material sequenced was peripheral blood. The receptors originated from a woman between 50 and 59 years old in a cohort sampled during active COVID-19.

The chain is built from TRBV10-3 and TRBJ2-3; D perhaps matches TRBD1 (6 bases). In germline, CDR1 is ENHRY, CDR2 SYGVKD. The ends were cut back, 2 bases at V and 6 bases at J, with 9 bases in the middle. The CDR3 has 13 residues. Written as DNA, the CDR3 is TGTGCCATCAGTGAGGGCCAGGGGGATACGCAGTATTTT. Translating gives CAISEGQGDTQYF.

The chain couples TRBV5-4 to TRBJ2-3; 8 nucleotides line up with TRBD1. The CDR3 spans 15 residues. In germline, CDR1 is SGHNT, CDR2 YYREEE (reference sequence). Unmatched junction bases numbered 6, after V lost 4 bases and J lost 2 bases. The CDR3 is CASSPTGDPTDTQYF. The DNA of the CDR3 is TGTGCCAGCAGCCCGACAGGGGATCCCACAGATACGCAGTATTTT.

CDR3 sequence reads: CASRSRDFQETQYF. CDR3 DNA sequence: TGTGCCAGCAGAAGCCGGGACTTCCAAGAGACCCAGTACTTC. The J gene is TRBJ2-5, the V gene TRBV7-9; D possibly corresponds to TRBD2 (6 bases). With 6 bases removed from V and 1 base from J, the gap between germline ends came to 12 bases. The CDR3 extends over 14 amino acids. Germline CDR1 SEHNR, CDR2 FQNEAQ (reference sequence).

This chain links TRBV9 with TRBJ2-2; D uncertain. Germline values: CDR1 SGDLS, CDR2 YYNGEE. The CDR3 runs to 16 residues. V gave up 4 bases and J gave up 6 bases, with 19 bases separating them. The CDR3 loop is CASSPSPRAQAGELFF. The CDR3 bases are TGTGCCAGCAGCCCATCCCCCCGCGCGCAGGCCGGGGAGCTGTTTTTT.

The gene calls are TRBV2 and TRBJ1-5, with a possible D match to TRBD1 (5 bases). This CDR3 has 17 amino acids. Germline values: CDR1 SNHLY, CDR2 FYNNEI. Trimming shortened V by 8 bases and J by 0 bases, and 20 bases separated the two germline ends. The CDR3 is CASSTAHGGDSNQPQHF. The CDR3, as DNA: TGTGCCAGCTCAACCGCACATGGAGGGGATAGCAATCAGCCCCAGCATTTT. Supplemented by reference TRBV2 and TRBJ1-5, the full variable domain reads EPEVTQTPSHQVTQMGQEVILRCVPISNHLYFYWYRQILGQKVEFLVSFYNNEISEKSEIFDDQFSVERPDGSNFTLKIRSTKLEDSAMYFCASSTAHGGDSNQPQHFGDGTRLSIL.

The chain's CDR3 is CASSVGQGAYNEQFF. CDR3 sequence (DNA): TGTGCCAGCAGCGTCGGACAGGGGGCGTACAATGAGCAGTTCTTC. The chain joins TRBV9 to TRBJ2-1, with TRBD1 matching 11 bases. The CDR3 covers 15 residues. Germline V gives CDR1 SGDLS, CDR2 YYNGEE. J was trimmed by 4 bases and V by 2 bases; bases with no gene match: 2.

The chain employs TRBV10-3 and TRBJ2-7; 7 nucleotides align to TRBD2. The germline CDR1 and CDR2 sequences are ENHRY and SYGVKD. Trimming took 2 bases from V and 6 from J; bases not matched to a gene: 4. The CDR3 extends over 13 amino acids. The DNA for the CDR3 is TGTGCCATCAGTGAGGGGGGGGAGGCCGAGCAGTACTTC. It codes for CAISEGGEAEQYF.

The sample holds a few counts of this clone. The CDR3 sequence: CASSFGTPLSTEAFF. The CDR3 nucleotides are TGTGCCAGCAGTTTCGGGACACCGTTGAGCACTGAAGCTTTCTTT. This chain links TRBV28 with TRBJ1-1, with a tentative D call TRBD1 (6 bases). Trimming removed 3 bases at V and 4 bases at J, with 15 bases between. Germline assignment: CDR1 MDHEN and CDR2 SYDVKM. The CDR3 sequence is 15 residues long.

The V and J genes are TRBV15 and TRBJ1-1; a weak D match, TRBD1 (5 bases). Germline V gives CDR1 LNHNV, CDR2 YYDKDF (reference sequence). The CDR3 extends over 14 amino acids. Trimming pared 1 base from V and 5 bases from J, leaving 11 bases between. CDR3 sequence reads: CATSRAQGRTEAFF. The CDR3 DNA is TGTGCCACCAGCAGAGCTCAGGGCCGGACTGAAGCTTTCTTT.

The chain carries TRBV4-1 and TRBJ1-5; 12 bases are shared with TRBD1. The CDR3 runs to 21 residues. The germline V gene has CDR1 MGHRA and CDR2 YSYEKL. Trimming cost V 10 bases and J 1 base; bases outside gene matches: 23. This chain's CDR3 is CATPPSGCGTGGMGSNQPQHF. The DNA for the CDR3 is TGCGCCACCCCGCCGTCGGGGTGCGGGACAGGGGGCATGGGGAGCAATCAGCCCCAGCATTTT.

The V gene is TRBV9, the J gene TRBJ2-5, with 13 bases identical to TRBD2. The CDR3 has 20 residues. CDR1 and CDR2 (germline): SGDLS, YYNGEE. Unmatched junction bases numbered 15, after V lost 3 bases and J lost 1 base. The CDR3 region is CASSARGLGLAGVLQETQYF. DNA for the CDR3: TGTGCCAGCAGCGCCAGGGGTTTAGGACTAGCGGGAGTTCTCCAAGAGACCCAGTACTTC.

The chain employs TRBV3-1 (or the pseudogene TRBV3-2) and TRBJ2-3; the D gene is possibly TRBD1 (5 bases). V lost 7 bases to trimming and J lost 4 bases, with 21 bases between them. Germline V gives CDR1 LGHDT, CDR2 YNNKEL (reference sequence). The CDR3 runs to 16 residues. The CDR3 DNA reads TGTGCCAGCAAAGGTTTGGGGCTGGTTTCAGCAGATACGCAGTATTTT. Translating gives CASKGLGLVSADTQYF.

The rearrangement joins TRBV10-2 to TRBJ1-3; D gene ambiguous. V lost 3 bases to trimming and J lost 4 bases, with 7 bases between them. This CDR3 spans 13 amino acids. Germline V lookup: CDR1 WSHSY, CDR2 SAAADI. The CDR3 region has the DNA TGCGCCAGCAGTGATGTGCGGGGAAACACCATATATTTT. Its translation is CASSDVRGNTIYF.

This chain connects TRBV6-6 to TRBJ2-5; 7 bases are shared with TRBD2. Germline CDR1 and CDR2: MNHNY and SVGAGI (reference sequence). The CDR3 is 15 amino acids. J gave up 9 bases and V 2 bases, and 12 bases lay outside the gene matches. The CDR3 DNA reads as TGTGCCAGCAGTTACCGGGGGGACCTCCTGGGGGCCCAGTACTTC. Its protein is CASSYRGDLLGAQYF.

The chain uses TRBV5-5 and TRBJ2-1; D not resolved. The V end lost 3 bases, the J end lost 9 bases, and 13 bases lay between the germline ends. The CDR3 loop spans 13 amino acids. CDR1 SGHKS and CDR2 YYEKEE come from the germline V gene (reference sequence). The CDR3 DNA sequence: TGTGCCAGCAGCTCCCAACCTGACACTGAGCAGTTCTTC. Translating gives CASSSQPDTEQFF.

This chain uses TRBV29-1 with TRBJ2-7, with 8 bases that match TRBD1. This CDR3 is built from 14 residues. V was clipped by 6 bases and J by 5 bases; unmatched bases: 12. Germline CDR1 is SQVTM and CDR2 is ANQGSEA. CDR3 sequence (DNA): TGCAGCGTCTCCGACAGGGGCCACGGGCACGAGCAGTACTTC. This translates into CSVSDRGHGHEQYF.

V and J are TRBV18 and TRBJ1-1, with TRBD1 matching over 7 bases. This CDR3 comprises 14 residues. J lost 1 base, V lost 5 bases, and 4 bases had no gene match. CDR1 is KGHSH and CDR2 is LQKENI in the germline V gene. The CDR3 DNA follows: TGTGCCAGCTCAACCGGGACAGAGAACACTGAAGCTTTCTTT. Its translation is CASSTGTENTEAFF.

The chain uses TRBV9 and TRBJ2-1; 9 bases line up with TRBD1. The CDR3 consists of 15 residues. CDR1 and CDR2 from the germline V gene are SGDLS and YYNGEE. V was pared by 5 bases and J by 3 bases, with 6 bases of the junction left unmatched. CDR3 bases: TGTGCCAGCAGTGCCGGGACAGGGAACTACAATGAGCAGTTCTTC. Translated: CASSAGTGNYNEQFF.

This clone has a handful of counts. The gene calls are TRBV11-2 and TRBJ1-4; D unclear. The CDR3 has 15 residues. Germline assignment: CDR1 SGHAT and CDR2 FQNNGV. Trimming removed 1 base from V and 7 bases from J, with 13 bases in between. As DNA, the CDR3 is TGTGCCAGCAGCTTAGGATTTGGCGCAGGTGAAAAACTGTTTTTT. Residues: CASSLGFGAGEKLFF.

This chain uses TRBV6-5 with TRBJ1-2; 7 bases are a match to TRBD1. Trimming took 10 bases from V and 2 from J; bases not matched to a gene: 4. The CDR3 sequence is 12 residues long. Per germline, CDR1 MNHEY and CDR2 SVGAGI. CDR3 sequence: CATQGINYGYTF. CDR3 coding DNA: TGTGCCACACAGGGGATCAACTATGGCTACACCTTC.

The chain has TRBV15 and TRBJ2-5; perhaps TRBD2 as D (5 bases). V gave up 1 base and J gave up 5 bases, with 8 bases separating them. The CDR3 consists of 13 residues. CDR1 LNHNV and CDR2 YYDKDF come from the germline V gene (reference sequence). In DNA, the CDR3 is TGTGCCACCAGCAGAGGAAGGGAGGAGACCCAGTACTTC. Its protein is CATSRGREETQYF.

In nucleotides, the CDR3 is TGTGCCATTAAGGGGCAAAACTATGGCTACACCTTC. Its protein is CAIKGQNYGYTF. This chain connects TRBV11-2 to TRBJ1-2, with D maybe TRBD1 (5 bases). Between the trimmed V and J ends, which lost 10 bases and 2 bases, there was a span of 11 bases. The CDR3 runs 12 residues. Germline CDR1 reads SGHAT; CDR2 reads FQNNGV.

The V gene is TRBV19, the J gene TRBJ2-2; D is perhaps TRBD2 (5 bases). Trimming removed 7 bases from V and 1 base from J, with 7 bases in between. Germline V gene sequence: CDR1 LNHDA, CDR2 SQIVND (reference sequence). CDR3 length: 13 amino acids. The CDR3 protein is CASNRGNTGELFF. CDR3 coding DNA: TGTGCCAGTAATCGGGGGAACACCGGGGAGCTGTTTTTT.